Each of the 12 T cell receptor beta chains below was sequenced from the same sample in a study of neurological immune-mediated disorders. From the 5' RACE reads, TCRdb called clonotypes with MiXCR, one entry per CDR3 protein. The sample has tens of thousands of distinct CDR3 sequences, 3.4% seen once; the top ten hold 3% to 4%. Sequences were obtained from PBMCs. The origin of the receptors is a man aged 35 to 55 with multiple sclerosis.

In its sample, this clonotype was seen many times. The chain employs TRBV5-1 and TRBJ2-7; D call uncertain. CDR3 size: 14 residues. Germline CDR1 SGHRS, CDR2 YFSETQ. V lost 0 bases and J lost 1, with 8 bases in between. The CDR3: CASSLAETSYEQYF. The CDR3 DNA reads as TGCGCCAGCAGCTTGGCAGAAACTTCCTACGAGCAGTACTTC.

Many counts were recorded for this clonotype. This chain connects TRBV5-6 to TRBJ2-1; D gene uncertain. CDR3 length: 16 amino acids. V lost 4 bases and J lost 0, with 14 bases in between. Germline loops: CDR1 SGHDT, CDR2 YYEEEE. The CDR3 coding sequence is TGTGCCAGCAGCCCTATGGCGGCAAGCTCCTACAATGAGCAGTTCTTC. It encodes CASSPMAASSYNEQFF.

This clonotype showed up many times. The V call is TRBV5-1, the J call TRBJ1-6; D remains unclear. Trimming stripped 1 base from V and 0 bases from J, with 11 bases between. Germline V gene data show CDR1 as SGHRS and CDR2 as YFSETQ. The CDR3 spans 17 residues. The CDR3 bases are TGCGCCAGCAGCTTGAACAGCTTGAGCTCCTATAATTCACCCCTCCACTTT. Translation: CASSLNSLSSYNSPLHF.

Details on this clonotype: A much larger clone lies one base from this, so it may be a read error. This rearrangement joins TRBV5-1 to TRBJ2-3; the D is unclear. The CDR3 loop spans 11 amino acids. V lost 3 bases to trimming and J lost 5 bases, with 4 bases between them. Per germline, CDR1 SGHRS and CDR2 YFSETQ. CDR3 amino acids: CASSSEDTQYF. CDR3 DNA: TGCGCCAGCAGCTCCGAAGATACGCAGTATTTT.

This clonotype showed up many times. This rearrangement joins TRBV12-3 or TRBV12-4 to TRBJ1-2, with D uncertain. This CDR3 is built from 14 residues. Trimming stripped 6 bases from V and 2 bases from J, with 13 bases between. CDR3 protein: CASSLKVQNYGYTF. In DNA form, the CDR3 reads TGTGCCAGCAGCCTCAAGGTACAGAACTATGGCTACACCTTC.

V usage is TRBV10-1 and J usage is TRBJ1-2; no definite D call. The germline V gene has CDR1 WNHNN and CDR2 SYGVQD (reference sequence). V gave up 8 bases and J gave up 14 bases, with 21 bases separating them. The CDR3 consists of 12 residues. The CDR3 sequence is CASVRYGALGTF. Written as DNA, the CDR3 is TGCGCCAGCGTCCGGTACGGTGCCCTCGGAACCTTC.

This clonotype was observed at least ten times. The chain employs TRBV20-1 and TRBJ2-3, with 11 bases matching TRBD2. Looked up from germline, CDR1 is DFQATT and CDR2 is SNEGSKA (reference sequence). With 5 bases clipped from V and 1 base from J, the junction kept 2 bases outside the gene matches. The CDR3 length is 14 residues. CDR3 DNA: TGCAGTGCTCGGGGACTAGCGGGCACAGATACGCAGTATTTT. It encodes CSARGLAGTDTQYF.

The sample holds many counts of this clonotype. This chain uses TRBV7-9 with TRBJ1-2, with 8 bases identical to TRBD1. The CDR3 totals 16 residues. V was pared by 3 bases and J by 7 bases, with 13 bases of the junction left unmatched. From germline, CDR1 is SEHNR and CDR2 FQNEAQ (reference sequence). CDR3 region: CASSLADRVVGGGYTF. The CDR3 region has the DNA TGTGCCAGCAGCTTGGCGGACAGGGTGGTAGGTGGTGGCTACACCTTC.

This clonotype has at least ten counts. The chain is built from TRBV5-1 and TRBJ2-3; D may be TRBD1 or TRBD2 (5 bases each). Trimming removed 0 bases from V and 1 base from J, with 9 bases in between. Germline V gene data show CDR1 as SGHRS and CDR2 as YFSETQ. This CDR3 is built from 15 residues. The DNA of the CDR3 is TGCGCCAGCAGCTTGGAAGTGGGGGGCACAGATACGCAGTATTTT. It is translated as CASSLEVGGTDTQYF.

This clonotype has at least ten counts. The chain joins TRBV10-3 to TRBJ2-6; D call uncertain. The ends were cut back, 8 bases at V and 2 bases at J, with 10 bases in the middle. Germline CDR1 is ENHRY and CDR2 is SYGVKD. The CDR3 covers 14 residues. CDR3 coding DNA: TGTGCCATCCCTGAGTCCCCTGGGGCCAACGTCCTGACTTTC. Protein product: CAIPESPGANVLTF.

This clonotype was picked up many times. The genes are TRBV25-1 and TRBJ1-4, with D tentatively TRBD1 (6 bases). The CDR3 has 15 amino acids. Deletions cut 5 bases from V and 0 bases from J, with 10 bases between. In germline, CDR1 is MGHDK, CDR2 SYGVNS. CDR3 amino acids: CASSSGTPTNEKLFF. The CDR3, as DNA: TGTGCCAGCAGTTCCGGGACACCAACTAATGAAAAACTGTTTTTT.

The sample holds many counts of this clonotype. The gene calls are TRBV20-1 and TRBJ2-3, with 9 bases matching TRBD2. V dropped 4 bases and J dropped 2; count of bases not matched to a gene: 7. There are 15 residues in the CDR3. In germline, CDR1 is DFQATT, CDR2 SNEGSKA (reference sequence). Written as DNA, the CDR3 is TGCAGTGCTACCTTAGCGGGGGCGATCACAGATACGCAGTATTTT. Its protein product is CSATLAGAITDTQYF.